This T cell receptor (beta chain) stems from a study of T-cell reconstitution after alpha-beta-depleted transplantation in children. Preparation of the TCRbeta library involved a method that used unique molecular identifiers. Each CDR3 protein is one row after TCRdb ran MiXCR on the PCR reads. The repertoire holds 350,000 to 400,000 distinct CDR3 sequences, with just over 20% as singletons. The CDR3 has 12 amino acids. The V and J ends lost 1 base and 14 bases respectively, with 13 bases between them. CDR1 is MNHEY and CDR2 is SVGEGT in the germline V gene. This sequence originates from a human donor who donated a stem cell graft to a child with acute myeloid leukemia. The sequenced sample was PBMCs from the stem cell graft donor, obtained from the stem cell graft. The V call is TRBV6-2 or TRBV6-3, the J call TRBJ2-3, with a weak D call TRBD1 (6 bases). CDR3 region: CASSYFGRGVYF. The CDR3 DNA is TGTGCCAGCAGTTACTTCGGCAGGGGAGTGTATTTT.